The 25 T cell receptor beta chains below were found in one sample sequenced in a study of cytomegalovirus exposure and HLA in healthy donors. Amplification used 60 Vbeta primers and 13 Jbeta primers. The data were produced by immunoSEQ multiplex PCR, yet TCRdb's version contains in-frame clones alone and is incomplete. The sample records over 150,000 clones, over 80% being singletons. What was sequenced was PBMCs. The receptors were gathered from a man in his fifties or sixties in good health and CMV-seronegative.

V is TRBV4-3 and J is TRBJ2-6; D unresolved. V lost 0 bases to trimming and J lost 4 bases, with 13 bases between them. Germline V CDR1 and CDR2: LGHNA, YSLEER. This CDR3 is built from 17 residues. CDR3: CASSQDLQSSGANVLTF. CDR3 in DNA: TGCGCCAGCAGCCAAGATCTTCAGTCGTCAGGGGCCAACGTCCTGACTTTC.

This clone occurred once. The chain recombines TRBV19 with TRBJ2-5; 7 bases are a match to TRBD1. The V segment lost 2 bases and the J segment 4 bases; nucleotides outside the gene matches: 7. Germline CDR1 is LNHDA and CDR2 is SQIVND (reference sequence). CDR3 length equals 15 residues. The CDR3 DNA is TGTGCCAGTAGTATAAGACAGGGAAGGGGAGAGACCCAGTACTTC. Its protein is CASSIRQGRGETQYF.

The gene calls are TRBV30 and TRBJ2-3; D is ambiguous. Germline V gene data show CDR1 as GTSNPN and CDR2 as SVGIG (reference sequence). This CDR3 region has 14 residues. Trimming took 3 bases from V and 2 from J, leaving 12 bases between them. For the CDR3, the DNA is TGTGCCTGGAGGGGCCGGTTATACACAGATACGCAGTATTTT. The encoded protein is CAWRGRLYTDTQYF.

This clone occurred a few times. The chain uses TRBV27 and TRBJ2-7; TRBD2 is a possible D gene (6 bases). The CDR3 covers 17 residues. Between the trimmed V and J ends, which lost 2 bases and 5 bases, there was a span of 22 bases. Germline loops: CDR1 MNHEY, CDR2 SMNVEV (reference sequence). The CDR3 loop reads CASSLADLLAGVDEQYF. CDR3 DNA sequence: TGTGCCAGCAGTTTAGCAGACTTACTAGCAGGAGTAGACGAGCAGTACTTC.

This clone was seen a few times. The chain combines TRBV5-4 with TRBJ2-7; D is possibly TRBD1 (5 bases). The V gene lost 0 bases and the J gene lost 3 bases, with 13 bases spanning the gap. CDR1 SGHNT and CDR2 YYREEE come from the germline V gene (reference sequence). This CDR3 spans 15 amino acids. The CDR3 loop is CASSLGAGNSYEQYF. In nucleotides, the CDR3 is TGTGCCAGCAGCTTGGGTGCAGGGAACAGCTACGAGCAGTACTTC.

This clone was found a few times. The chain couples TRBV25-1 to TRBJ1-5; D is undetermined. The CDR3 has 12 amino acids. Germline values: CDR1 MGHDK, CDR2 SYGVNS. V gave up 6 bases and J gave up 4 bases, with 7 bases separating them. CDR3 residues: CASRRENQPQHF. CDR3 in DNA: TGTGCCAGCAGACGAGAAAATCAGCCCCAGCATTTT.

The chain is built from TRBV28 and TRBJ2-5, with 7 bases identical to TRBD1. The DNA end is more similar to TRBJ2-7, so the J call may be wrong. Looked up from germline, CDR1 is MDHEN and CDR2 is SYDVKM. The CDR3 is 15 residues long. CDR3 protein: CASSLATGISYEQYF. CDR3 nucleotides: TGTGCCAGCAGTTTAGCGACAGGGATCAGCTACGAGCAGTACTTC.

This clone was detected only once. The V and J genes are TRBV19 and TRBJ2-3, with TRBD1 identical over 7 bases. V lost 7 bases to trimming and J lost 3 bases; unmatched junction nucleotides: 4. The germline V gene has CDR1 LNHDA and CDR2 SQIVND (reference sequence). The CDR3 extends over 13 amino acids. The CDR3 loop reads CASTKTGTDTQYF. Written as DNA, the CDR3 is TGTGCCAGTACCAAGACAGGGACAGATACGCAGTATTTT.

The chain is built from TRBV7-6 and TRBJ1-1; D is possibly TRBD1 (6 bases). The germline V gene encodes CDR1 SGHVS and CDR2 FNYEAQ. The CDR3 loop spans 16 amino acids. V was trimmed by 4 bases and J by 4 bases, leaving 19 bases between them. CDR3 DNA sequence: TGTGCCAGCAGCTCCGTGTTTAACAGGGAGGGCACTGAAGCTTTCTTT. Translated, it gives CASSSVFNREGTEAFF. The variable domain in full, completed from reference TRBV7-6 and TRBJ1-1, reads GAGVSQSPRYKVTKRGQDVALRCDPISGHVSLYWYRQALGQGPEFLTYFNYEAQQDKSGLPNDRFSAERPEGSISTLTIQRTEQRDSAMYRCASSSVFNREGTEAFFGQGTRLTVV.

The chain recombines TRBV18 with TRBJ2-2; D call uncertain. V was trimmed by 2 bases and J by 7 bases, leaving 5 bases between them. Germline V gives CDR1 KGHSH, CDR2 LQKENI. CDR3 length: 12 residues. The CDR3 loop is CASSPAVGELFF. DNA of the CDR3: TGTGCCAGCTCACCAGCGGTCGGGGAGCTGTTTTTT.

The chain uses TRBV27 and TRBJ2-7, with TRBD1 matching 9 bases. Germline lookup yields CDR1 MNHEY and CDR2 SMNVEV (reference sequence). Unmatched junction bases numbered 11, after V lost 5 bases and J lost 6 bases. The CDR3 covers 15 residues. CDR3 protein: CASSTPGQGLVEQYF. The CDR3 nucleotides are TGTGCCAGCAGTACCCCGGGACAGGGATTAGTCGAGCAGTACTTC.

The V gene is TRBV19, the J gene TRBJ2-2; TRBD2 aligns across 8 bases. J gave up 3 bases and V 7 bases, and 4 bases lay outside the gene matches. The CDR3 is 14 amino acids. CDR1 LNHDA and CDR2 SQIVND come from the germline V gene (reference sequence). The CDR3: CASKREWDTGELFF. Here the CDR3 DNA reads TGTGCCAGTAAGCGGGAGTGGGACACCGGGGAGCTGTTTTTT.

CDR3 nucleotide sequence: TGTGCCAGCAGCTTAAGCGGGGGGGCCGGGGAGCTGTTTTTT. It specifies CASSLSGGAGELFF. The chain couples TRBV7-2 to TRBJ2-2; TRBD2 aligns across 10 bases. V dropped 2 bases and J dropped 6; count of bases not matched to a gene: 0. Germline V gene data show CDR1 as SGHTA and CDR2 as FQGNSA. The CDR3 spans 14 residues.

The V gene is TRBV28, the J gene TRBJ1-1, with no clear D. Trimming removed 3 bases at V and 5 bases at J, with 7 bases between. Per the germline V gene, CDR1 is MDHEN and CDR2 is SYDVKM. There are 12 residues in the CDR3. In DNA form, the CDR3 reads TGTGCCAGCAGTTTTTCGCAGACTGAAGCTTTCTTT. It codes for CASSFSQTEAFF. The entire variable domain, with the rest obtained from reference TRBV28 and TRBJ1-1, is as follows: DVKVTQSSRYLVKRTGEKVFLECVQDMDHENMFWYRQDPGLGLRLIYFSYDVKMKEKGDIPEGYSVSREKKERFSLILESASTNQTSMYLCASSFSQTEAFFGQGTRLTVV.

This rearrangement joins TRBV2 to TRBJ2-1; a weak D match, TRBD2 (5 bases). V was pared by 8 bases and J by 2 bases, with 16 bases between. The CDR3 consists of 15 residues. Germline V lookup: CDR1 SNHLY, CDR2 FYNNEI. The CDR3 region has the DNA TGTGCCAGCGAGAAGGAGGACCTAACCTACAATGAGCAGTTCTTC. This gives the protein CASEKEDLTYNEQFF.

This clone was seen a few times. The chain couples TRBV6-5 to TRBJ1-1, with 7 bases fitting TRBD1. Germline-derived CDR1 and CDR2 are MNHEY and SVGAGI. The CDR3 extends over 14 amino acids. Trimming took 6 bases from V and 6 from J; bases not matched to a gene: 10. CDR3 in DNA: TGTGCCAGCAGAAGGGACAGCGGGGGCGCTGAAGCTTTCTTT. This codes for CASRRDSGGAEAFF.

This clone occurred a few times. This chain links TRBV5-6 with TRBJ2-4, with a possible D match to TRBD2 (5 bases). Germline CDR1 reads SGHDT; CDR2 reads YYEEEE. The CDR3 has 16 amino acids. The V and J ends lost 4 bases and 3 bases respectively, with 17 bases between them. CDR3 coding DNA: TGTGCCAGCAGCCTCCCTATCGGACGGGGCAAAAACATTCAGTACTTC. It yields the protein CASSLPIGRGKNIQYF.

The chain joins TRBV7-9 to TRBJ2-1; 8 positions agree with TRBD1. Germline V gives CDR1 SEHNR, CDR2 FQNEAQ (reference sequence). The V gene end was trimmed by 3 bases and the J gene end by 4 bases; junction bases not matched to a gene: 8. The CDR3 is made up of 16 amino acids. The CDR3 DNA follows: TGTGCCAGCAGCTTTACGTTCCGGACAGGGTACAATGAGCAGTTCTTC. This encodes CASSFTFRTGYNEQFF.

The CDR3, as DNA: TGTGCCAGCAGAGCAGAGCAGGGGGAATGGTACGAGCAGTACTTC. Its protein product is CASRAEQGEWYEQYF. This chain connects TRBV6-5 to TRBJ2-7; TRBD1 agrees at 7 bases. This CDR3 contains 15 residues. V dropped 6 bases and J dropped 4; count of bases not matched to a gene: 12. Per germline, CDR1 MNHEY and CDR2 SVGAGI.

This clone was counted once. The CDR3 DNA is TGTGCCAGCAGCTTTGGCAGGGGGTACGAGCAGTACTTC. This translates into CASSFGRGYEQYF. The rearrangement links TRBV11-3 to TRBJ2-7, with 7 bases matching TRBD1. CDR1 is SGHNT and CDR2 is YENEEA in the germline V gene. This CDR3 region has 13 residues. V gave up 3 bases and J gave up 4 bases; unmatched junction bases: 3.

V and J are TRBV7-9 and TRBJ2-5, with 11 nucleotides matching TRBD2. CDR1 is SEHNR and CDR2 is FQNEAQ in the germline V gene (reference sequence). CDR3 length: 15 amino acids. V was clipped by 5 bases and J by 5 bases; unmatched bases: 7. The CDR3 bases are TGTGCCAGCAGCCTGCCACTAGCGGGAGAGGAGACCCAGTACTTC. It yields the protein CASSLPLAGEETQYF.

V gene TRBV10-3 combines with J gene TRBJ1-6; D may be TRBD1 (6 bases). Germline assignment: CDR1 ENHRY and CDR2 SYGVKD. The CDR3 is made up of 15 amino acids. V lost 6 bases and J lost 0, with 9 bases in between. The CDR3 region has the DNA TGTGCCATCAGCGACAGGTTCTCCTATAATTCACCCCTCCACTTT. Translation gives CAISDRFSYNSPLHF.

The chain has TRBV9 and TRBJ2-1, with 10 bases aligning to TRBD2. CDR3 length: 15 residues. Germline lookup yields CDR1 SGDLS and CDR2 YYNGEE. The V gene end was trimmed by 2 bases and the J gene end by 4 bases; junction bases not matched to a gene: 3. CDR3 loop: CASSVGTSDYNEQFF. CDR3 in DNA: TGTGCCAGCAGCGTCGGGACTAGCGATTACAATGAGCAGTTCTTC. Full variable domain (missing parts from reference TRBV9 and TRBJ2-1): DSGVTQTPKHLITATGQRVTLRCSPRSGDLSVYWYQQSLDQGLQFLIQYYNGEERAKGNILERFSAQQFPDLHSELNLSSLELGDSALYFCASSVGTSDYNEQFFGPGTRLTVL.

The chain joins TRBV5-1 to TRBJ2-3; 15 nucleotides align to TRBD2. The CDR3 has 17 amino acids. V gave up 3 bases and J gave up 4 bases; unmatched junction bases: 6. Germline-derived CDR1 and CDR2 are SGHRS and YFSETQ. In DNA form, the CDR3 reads TGCGCCAGCAGCTGGTGGACTAGCGGGGGGGTGTCAGATACGCAGTATTTT. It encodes CASSWWTSGGVSDTQYF. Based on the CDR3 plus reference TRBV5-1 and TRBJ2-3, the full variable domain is KAGVTQTPRYLIKTRGQQVTLSCSPISGHRSVSWYQQTPGQGLQFLFEYFSETQRNKGNFPGRFSGRQFSNSRSEMNVSTLELGDSALYLCASSWWTSGGVSDTQYFGPGTRLTVL.

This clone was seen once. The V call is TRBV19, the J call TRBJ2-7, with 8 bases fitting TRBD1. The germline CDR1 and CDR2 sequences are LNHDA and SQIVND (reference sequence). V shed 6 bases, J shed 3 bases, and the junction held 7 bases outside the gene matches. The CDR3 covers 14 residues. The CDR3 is CASRVGQGNYEQYF. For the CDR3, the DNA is TGTGCCAGTAGGGTCGGACAGGGAAACTACGAGCAGTACTTC.